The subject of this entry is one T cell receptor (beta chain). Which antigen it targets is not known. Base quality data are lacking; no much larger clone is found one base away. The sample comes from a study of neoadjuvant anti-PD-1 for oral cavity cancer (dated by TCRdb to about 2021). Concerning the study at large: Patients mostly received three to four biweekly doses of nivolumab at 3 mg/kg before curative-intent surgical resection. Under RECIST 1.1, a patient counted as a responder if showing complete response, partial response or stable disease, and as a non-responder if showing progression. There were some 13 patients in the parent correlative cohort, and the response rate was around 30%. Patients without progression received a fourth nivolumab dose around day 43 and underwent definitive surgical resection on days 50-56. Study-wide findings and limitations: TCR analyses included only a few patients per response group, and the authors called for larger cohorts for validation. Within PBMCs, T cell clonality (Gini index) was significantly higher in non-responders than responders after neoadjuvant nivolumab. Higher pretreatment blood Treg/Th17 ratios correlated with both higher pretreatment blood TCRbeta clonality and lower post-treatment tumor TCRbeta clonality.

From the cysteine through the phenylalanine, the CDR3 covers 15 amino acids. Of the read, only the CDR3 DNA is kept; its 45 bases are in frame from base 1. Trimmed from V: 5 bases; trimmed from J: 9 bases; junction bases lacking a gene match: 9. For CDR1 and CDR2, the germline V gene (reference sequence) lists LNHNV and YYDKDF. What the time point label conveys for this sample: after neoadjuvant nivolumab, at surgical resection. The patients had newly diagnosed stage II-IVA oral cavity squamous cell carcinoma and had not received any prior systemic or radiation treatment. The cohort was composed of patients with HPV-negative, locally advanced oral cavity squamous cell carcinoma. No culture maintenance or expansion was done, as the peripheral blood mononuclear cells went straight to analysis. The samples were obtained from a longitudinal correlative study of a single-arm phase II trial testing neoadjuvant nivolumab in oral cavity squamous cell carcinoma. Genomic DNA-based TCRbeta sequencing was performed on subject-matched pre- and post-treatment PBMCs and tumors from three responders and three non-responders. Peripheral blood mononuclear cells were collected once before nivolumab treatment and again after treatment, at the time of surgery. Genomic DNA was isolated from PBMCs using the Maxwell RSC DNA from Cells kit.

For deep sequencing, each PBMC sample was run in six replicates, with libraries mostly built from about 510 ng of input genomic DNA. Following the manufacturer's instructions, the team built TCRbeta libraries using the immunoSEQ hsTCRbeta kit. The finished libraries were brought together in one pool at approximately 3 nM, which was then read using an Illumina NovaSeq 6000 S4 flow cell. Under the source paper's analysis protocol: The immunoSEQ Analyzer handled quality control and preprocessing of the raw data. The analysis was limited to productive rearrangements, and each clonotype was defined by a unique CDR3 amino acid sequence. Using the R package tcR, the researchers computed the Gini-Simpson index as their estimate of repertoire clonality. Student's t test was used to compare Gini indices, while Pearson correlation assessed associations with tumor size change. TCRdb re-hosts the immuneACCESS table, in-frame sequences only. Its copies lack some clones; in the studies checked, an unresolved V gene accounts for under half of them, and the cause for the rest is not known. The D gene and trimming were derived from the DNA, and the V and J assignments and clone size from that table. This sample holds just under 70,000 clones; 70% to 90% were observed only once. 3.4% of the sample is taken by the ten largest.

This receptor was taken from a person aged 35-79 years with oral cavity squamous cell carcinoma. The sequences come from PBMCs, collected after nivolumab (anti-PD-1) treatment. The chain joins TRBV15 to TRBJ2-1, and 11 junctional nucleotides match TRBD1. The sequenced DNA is TGTGCCACCAGCTTCCCAGGACAGGGGGCGGGTGAGCAGTTCTTC. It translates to CATSFPGQGAGEQFF.